This note documents a single TCR beta chain sequence. Its target is unknown. Unique molecular identifiers tagged the TCR beta cDNA libraries. A single record per CDR3 protein comes from TCRdb applying MiXCR to the PCR reads. The table records around 400,000 distinct CDR3 sequences, approximately 38% of them present only once. The CDR3 is 12 residues long. Trimming took off 8 bases at V and 3 bases at J, with 10 bases between the two ends. CDR1 is SEHNR and CDR2 is FQNEAQ in the germline V gene (reference sequence). These data come from a study of post-analysis software for immune sequencing data. Study as a whole: Patients with relapsing-remitting, secondary progressive and progressive-relapsing multiple sclerosis courses were all represented.

Study conclusions and caveats: Under F measure analysis, samples from one preparation batch co-clustered strongly. TRBV5-6, TRBV5-1 and TRBV20-1 belonged to a set of a handful of TRBV segments that were more frequent in patients than controls.

The sequence came from a girl under 18 with multiple sclerosis. The J gene is TRBJ1-1, the V gene TRBV7-9, with no clear D. Material: blood. CDR3 nucleotides: TGTGCCAGCTCCAGCTGGGACACTGAAGCTTTCTTT. It encodes CASSSWDTEAFF.